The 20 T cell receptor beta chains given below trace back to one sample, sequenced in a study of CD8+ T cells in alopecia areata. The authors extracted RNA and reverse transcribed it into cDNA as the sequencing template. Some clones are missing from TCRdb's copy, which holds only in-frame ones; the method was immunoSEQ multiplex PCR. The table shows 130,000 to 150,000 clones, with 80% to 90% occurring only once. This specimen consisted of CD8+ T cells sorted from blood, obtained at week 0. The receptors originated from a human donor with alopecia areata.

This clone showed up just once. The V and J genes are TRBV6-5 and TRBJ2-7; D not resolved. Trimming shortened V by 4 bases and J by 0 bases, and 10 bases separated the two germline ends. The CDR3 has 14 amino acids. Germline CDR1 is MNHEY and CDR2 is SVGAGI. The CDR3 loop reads CASSSTASSYEQYF. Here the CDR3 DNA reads TGTGCCAGCAGTTCAACGGCTAGCTCCTACGAGCAGTACTTC.

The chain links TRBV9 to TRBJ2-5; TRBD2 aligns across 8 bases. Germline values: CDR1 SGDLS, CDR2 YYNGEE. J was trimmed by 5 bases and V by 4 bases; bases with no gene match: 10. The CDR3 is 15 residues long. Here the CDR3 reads CASSPSGTSIETQYF. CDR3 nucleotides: TGTGCCAGCAGCCCATCCGGGACTAGTATCGAGACCCAGTACTTC.

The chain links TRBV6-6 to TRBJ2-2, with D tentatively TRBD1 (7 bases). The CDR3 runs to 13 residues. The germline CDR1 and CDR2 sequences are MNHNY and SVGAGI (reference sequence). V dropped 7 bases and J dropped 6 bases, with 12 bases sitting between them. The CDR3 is CASNTGEAGELFF. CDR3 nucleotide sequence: TGTGCCAGCAATACAGGGGAGGCCGGGGAGCTGTTTTTT.

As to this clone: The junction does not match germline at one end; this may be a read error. The CDR3 region has the DNA TGTGCCAGCAGCCCCCCCGATGAAAAACTATTTTTT. Its protein product is CASSPPDEKLFF. The chain uses TRBV7-2 and TRBJ1-4; unclear D gene. Germline V lookup: CDR1 SGHTA, CDR2 FQGNSA. The CDR3 is 12 amino acids.

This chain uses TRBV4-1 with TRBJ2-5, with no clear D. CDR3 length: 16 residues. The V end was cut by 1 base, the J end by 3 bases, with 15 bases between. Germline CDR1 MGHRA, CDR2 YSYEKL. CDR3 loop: CASSQGPPTEEETQYF. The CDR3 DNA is TGCGCCAGCAGCCAAGGGCCCCCGACGGAAGAAGAGACCCAGTACTTC.

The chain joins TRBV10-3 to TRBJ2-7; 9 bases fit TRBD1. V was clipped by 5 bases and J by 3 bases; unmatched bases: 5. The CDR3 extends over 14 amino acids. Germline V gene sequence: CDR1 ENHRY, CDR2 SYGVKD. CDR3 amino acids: CAISLRGQGYEQYF. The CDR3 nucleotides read TGTGCCATCAGTTTGCGGGGACAGGGCTACGAGCAGTACTTC.

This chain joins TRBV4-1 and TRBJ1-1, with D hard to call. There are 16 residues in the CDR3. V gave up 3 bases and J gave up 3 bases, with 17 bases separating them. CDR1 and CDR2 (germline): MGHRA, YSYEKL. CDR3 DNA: TGCGCCAGCAGCCATAGGTCCCTGGGCGGGGACACTGAAGCTTTCTTT. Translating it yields CASSHRSLGGDTEAFF.

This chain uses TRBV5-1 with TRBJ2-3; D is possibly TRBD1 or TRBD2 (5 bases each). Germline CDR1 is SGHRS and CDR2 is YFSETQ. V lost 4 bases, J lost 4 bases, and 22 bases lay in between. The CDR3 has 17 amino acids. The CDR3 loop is CASSHPSLGETADTQYF. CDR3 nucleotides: TGCGCCAGCAGCCATCCTAGCTTGGGGGAGACGGCAGATACGCAGTATTTT.

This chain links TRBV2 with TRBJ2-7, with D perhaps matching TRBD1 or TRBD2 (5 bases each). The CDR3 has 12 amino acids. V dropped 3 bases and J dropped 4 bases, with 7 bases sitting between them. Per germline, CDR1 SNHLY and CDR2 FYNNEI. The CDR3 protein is CASSDGGYEQYF. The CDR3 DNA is TGTGCCAGCAGTGATGGGGGTTACGAGCAGTACTTC. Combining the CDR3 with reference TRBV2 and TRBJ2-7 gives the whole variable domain EPEVTQTPSHQVTQMGQEVILRCVPISNHLYFYWYRQILGQKVEFLVSFYNNEISEKSEIFDDQFSVERPDGSNFTLKIRSTKLEDSAMYFCASSDGGYEQYFGPGTRLTVT.

The CDR3 loop is CASRPGTGTYNEQFF. CDR3 DNA: TGTGCCAGCAGGCCCGGGACAGGGACCTACAATGAGCAGTTCTTC. This chain joins TRBV7-6 and TRBJ2-1, with 9 bases that match TRBD1. CDR3 length: 15 amino acids. In germline, CDR1 is SGHVS, CDR2 FNYEAQ. V trimming: 6 bases; J trimming: 2 bases; junction bases outside the gene matches: 5.

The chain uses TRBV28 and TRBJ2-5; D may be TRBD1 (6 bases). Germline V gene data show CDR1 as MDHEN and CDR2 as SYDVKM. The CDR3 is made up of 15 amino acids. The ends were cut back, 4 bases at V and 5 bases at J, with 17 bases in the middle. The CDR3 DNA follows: TGTGCCAGCAGTTATGTGGGGACACAAGGGGAGACCCAGTACTTC. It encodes CASSYVGTQGETQYF.

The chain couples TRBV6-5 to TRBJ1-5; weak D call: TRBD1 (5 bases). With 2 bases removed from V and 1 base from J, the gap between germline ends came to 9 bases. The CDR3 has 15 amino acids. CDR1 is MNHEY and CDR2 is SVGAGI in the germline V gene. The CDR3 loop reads CASSYGRGSNQPQHF. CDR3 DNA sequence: TGTGCCAGCAGTTACGGTCGGGGGAGCAATCAGCCCCAGCATTTT.

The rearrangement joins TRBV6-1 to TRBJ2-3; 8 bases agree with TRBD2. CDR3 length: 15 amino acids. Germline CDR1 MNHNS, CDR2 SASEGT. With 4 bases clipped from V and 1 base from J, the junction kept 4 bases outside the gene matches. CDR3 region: CASSGTAGGTDTQYF. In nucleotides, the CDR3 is TGTGCCAGCAGTGGGACAGCGGGGGGCACAGATACGCAGTATTTT.

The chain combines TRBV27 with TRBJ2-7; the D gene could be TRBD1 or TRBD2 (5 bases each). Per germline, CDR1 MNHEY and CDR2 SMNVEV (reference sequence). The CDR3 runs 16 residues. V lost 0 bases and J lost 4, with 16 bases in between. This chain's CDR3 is CASSLSVGPLKYEQYF. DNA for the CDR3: TGTGCCAGCAGTTTATCGGTGGGACCGTTAAAATACGAGCAGTACTTC.

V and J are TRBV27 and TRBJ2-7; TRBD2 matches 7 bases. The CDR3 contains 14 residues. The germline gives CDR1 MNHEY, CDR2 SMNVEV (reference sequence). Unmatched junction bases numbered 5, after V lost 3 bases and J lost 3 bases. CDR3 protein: CASSFASGNYEQYF. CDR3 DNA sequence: TGTGCCAGCAGTTTCGCTAGCGGCAACTACGAGCAGTACTTC.

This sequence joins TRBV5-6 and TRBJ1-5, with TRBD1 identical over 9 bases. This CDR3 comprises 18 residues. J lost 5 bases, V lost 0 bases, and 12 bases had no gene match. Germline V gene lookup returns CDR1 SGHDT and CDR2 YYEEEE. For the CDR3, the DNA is TGTGCCAGCAGCTTGGGAGTTGGGACAGGGACGTTCTATCAGCCCCAGCATTTT. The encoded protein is CASSLGVGTGTFYQPQHF.

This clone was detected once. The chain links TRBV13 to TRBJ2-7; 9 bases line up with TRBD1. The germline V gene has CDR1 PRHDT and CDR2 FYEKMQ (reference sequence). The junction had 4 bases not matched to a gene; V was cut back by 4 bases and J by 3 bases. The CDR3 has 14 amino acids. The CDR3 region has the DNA TGTGCCAGCAGCTCGGGACAGGGTAACTACGAGCAGTACTTC. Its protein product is CASSSGQGNYEQYF.

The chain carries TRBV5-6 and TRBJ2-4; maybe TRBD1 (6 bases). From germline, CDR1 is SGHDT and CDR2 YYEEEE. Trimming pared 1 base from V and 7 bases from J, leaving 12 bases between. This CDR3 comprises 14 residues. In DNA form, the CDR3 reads TGTGCCAGCAGCTTGCGAACAGGGCGGAACATTCAGTACTTC. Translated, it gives CASSLRTGRNIQYF.

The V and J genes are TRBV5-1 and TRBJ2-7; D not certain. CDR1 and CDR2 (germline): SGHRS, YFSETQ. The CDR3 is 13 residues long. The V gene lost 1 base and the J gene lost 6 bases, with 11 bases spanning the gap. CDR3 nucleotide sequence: TGCGCCAGCAGCTTGCATTGGGGATTCGAGCAGTACTTC. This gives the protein CASSLHWGFEQYF.

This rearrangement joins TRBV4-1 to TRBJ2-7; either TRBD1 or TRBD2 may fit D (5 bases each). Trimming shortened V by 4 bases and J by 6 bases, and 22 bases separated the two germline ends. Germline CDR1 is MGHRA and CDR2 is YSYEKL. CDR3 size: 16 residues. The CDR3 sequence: CASSLRDGDGSLEQYF. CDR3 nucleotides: TGCGCCAGCAGCCTCCGAGACGGGGACGGATCGCTCGAGCAGTACTTC.